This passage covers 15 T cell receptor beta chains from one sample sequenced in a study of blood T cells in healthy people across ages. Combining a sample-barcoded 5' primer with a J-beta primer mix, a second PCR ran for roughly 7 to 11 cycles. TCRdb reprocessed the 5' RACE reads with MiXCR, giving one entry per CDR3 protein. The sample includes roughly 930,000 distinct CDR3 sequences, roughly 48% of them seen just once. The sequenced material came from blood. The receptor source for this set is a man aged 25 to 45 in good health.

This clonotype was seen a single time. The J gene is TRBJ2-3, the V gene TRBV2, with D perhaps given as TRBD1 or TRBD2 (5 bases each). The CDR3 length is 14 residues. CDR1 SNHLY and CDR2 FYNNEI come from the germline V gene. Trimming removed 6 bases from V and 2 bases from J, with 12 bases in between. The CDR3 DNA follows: TGTGCCAGCAGCACCCAGGGAGACACAGATACGCAGTATTTT. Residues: CASSTQGDTDTQYF.

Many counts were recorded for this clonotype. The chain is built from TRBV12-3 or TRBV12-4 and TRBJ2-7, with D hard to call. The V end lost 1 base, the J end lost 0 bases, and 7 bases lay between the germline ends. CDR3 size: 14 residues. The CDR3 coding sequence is TGTGCCAGCAGTTTAGAGGGCAACTCCTACGAGCAGTACTTC. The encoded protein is CASSLEGNSYEQYF.

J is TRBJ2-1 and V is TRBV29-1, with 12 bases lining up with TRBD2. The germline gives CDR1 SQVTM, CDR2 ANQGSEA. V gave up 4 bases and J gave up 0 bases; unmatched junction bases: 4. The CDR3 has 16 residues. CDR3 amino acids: CSVVASGGASYNEQFF. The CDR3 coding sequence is TGCAGCGTTGTCGCTAGCGGGGGGGCCTCCTACAATGAGCAGTTCTTC.

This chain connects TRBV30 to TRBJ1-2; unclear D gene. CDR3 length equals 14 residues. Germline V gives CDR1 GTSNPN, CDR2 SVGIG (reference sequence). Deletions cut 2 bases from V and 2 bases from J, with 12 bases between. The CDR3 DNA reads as TGTGCCTGGAGTCAGACACCTTCAAACTATGGCTACACCTTC. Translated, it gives CAWSQTPSNYGYTF.

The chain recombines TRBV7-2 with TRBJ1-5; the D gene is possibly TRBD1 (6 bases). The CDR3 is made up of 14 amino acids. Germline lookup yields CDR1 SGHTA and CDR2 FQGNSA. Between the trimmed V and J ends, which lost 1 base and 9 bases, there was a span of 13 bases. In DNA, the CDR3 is TGTGCCAGCAGCTTAGTGGGGGCCTCGGGGCCCCAGCATTTT. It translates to CASSLVGASGPQHF. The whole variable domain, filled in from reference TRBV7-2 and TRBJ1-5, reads GAGVSQSPSNKVTEKGKDVELRCDPISGHTALYWYRQSLGQGLEFLIYFQGNSAPDKSGLPSDRFSAERTGGSVSTLTIQRTQQEDSAVYLCASSLVGASGPQHFGDGTRLSIL.

CDR3 DNA sequence: TGCAGTGCTAAGAGCAGAACCCACGAGCAGTACTTC. This sequence encodes CSAKSRTHEQYF. The chain links TRBV20-1 to TRBJ2-7; D is ambiguous. The V gene's germline CDR1 is DFQATT and CDR2 SNEGSKA (reference sequence). Trimming removed 4 bases at V and 5 bases at J, with 12 bases between. This CDR3 is 12 amino acids long.

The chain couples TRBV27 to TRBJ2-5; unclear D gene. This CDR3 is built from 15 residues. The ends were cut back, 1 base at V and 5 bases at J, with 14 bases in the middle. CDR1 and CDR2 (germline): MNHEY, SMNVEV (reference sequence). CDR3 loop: CASSLFDGSGETQYF. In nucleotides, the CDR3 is TGTGCCAGCAGTTTATTCGACGGTTCGGGTGAGACCCAGTACTTC.

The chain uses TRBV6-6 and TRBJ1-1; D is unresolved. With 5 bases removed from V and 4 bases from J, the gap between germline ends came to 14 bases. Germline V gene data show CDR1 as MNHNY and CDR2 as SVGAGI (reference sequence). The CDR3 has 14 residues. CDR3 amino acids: CASSLHSGGTEAFF. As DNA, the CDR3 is TGTGCCAGCAGTCTCCACTCCGGCGGCACTGAAGCTTTCTTT.

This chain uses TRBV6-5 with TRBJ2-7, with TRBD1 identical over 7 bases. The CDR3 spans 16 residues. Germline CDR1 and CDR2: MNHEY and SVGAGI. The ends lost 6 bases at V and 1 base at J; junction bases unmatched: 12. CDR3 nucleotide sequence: TGTGCCAGCAGACCCGGACAGGTGTTAATTTCCTACGAGCAGTACTTC. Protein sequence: CASRPGQVLISYEQYF.

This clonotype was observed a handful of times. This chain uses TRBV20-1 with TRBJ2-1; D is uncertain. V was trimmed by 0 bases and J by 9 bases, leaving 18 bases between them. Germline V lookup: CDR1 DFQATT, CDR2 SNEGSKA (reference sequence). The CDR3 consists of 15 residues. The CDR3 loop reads CSARDRSVTIGEQFF. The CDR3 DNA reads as TGCAGTGCTAGAGATAGGTCGGTAACAATTGGTGAGCAGTTCTTC.

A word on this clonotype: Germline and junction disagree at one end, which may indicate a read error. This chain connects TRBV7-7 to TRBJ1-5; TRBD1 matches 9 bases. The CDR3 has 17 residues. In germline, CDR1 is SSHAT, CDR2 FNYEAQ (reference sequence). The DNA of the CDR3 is TGTGCTAGCAGGAGAACTACCGGACAGGGGAGCAATCAGCCCCAGCATTTT. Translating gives CASRRTTGQGSNQPQHF. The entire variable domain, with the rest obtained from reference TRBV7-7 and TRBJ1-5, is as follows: GAGVSQSPRYKVTKRGQDVTLRCDPISSHATLYWYQQALGQGPEFLTYFNYEAQPDKSGLPSDRFSAERPEGSISTLTIQRTEQRDSAMYRCASRRTTGQGSNQPQHFGDGTRLSIL.

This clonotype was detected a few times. In DNA form, the CDR3 reads TGCAGCGTTGTACAGGGCGGAAGGGGCACTGAAGCTTTCTTT. Its translation is CSVVQGGRGTEAFF. The chain couples TRBV29-1 to TRBJ1-1; D is perhaps TRBD1 (6 bases). From germline, CDR1 is SQVTM and CDR2 ANQGSEA. CDR3 length: 14 amino acids. V gave up 4 bases and J gave up 4 bases, with 16 bases separating them.

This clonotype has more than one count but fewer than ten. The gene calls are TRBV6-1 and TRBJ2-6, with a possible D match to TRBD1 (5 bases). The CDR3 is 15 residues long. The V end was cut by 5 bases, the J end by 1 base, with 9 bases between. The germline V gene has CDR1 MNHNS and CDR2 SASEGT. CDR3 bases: TGTGCCAGCAGTCCCCAGGGATCTGGGGCCAACGTCCTGACTTTC. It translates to CASSPQGSGANVLTF.

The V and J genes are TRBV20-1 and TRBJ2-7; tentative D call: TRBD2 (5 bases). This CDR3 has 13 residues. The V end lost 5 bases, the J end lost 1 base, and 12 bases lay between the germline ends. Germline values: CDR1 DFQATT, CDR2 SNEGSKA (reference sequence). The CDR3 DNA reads TGCAGTGCTCCCGCGGGCGGTTCCTACGAGCAGTACTTC. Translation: CSAPAGGSYEQYF.

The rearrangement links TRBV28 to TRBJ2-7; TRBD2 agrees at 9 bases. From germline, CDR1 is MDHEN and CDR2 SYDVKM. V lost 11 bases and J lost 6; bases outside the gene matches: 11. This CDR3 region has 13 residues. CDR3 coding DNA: TGTGCCGCCTTAGCGGGGGCCACCTGCGAGCAGTACTTC. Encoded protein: CAALAGATCEQYF.